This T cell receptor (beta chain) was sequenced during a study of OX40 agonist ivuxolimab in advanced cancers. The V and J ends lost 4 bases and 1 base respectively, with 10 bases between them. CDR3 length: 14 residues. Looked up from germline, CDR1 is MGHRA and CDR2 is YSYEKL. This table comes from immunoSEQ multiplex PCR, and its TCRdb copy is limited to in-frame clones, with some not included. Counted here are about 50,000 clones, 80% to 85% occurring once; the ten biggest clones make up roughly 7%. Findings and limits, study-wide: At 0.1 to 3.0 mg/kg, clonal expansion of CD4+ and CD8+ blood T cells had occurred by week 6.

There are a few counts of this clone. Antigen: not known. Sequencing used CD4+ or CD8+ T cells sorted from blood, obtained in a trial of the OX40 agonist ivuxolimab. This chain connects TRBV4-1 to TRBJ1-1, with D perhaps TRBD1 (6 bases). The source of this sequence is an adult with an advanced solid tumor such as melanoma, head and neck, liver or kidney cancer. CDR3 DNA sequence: TGCGCCAGCAGCCCAGGACAGCAGAACACTGAAGCTTTCTTT. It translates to CASSPGQQNTEAFF.